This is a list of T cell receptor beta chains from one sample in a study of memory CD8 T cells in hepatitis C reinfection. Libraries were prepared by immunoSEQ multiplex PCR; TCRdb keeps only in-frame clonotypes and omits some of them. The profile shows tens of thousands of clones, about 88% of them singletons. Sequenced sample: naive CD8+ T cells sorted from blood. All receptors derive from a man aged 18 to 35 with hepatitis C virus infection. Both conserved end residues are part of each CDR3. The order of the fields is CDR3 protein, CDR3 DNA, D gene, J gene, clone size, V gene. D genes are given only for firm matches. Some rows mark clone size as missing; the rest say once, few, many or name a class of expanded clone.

CASSLRGAYNEQFF,TGCGCCAGCAGCTTGCGGGGGGCCTACAATGAGCAGTTCTTC,TRBD2,TRBJ2-1,-,TRBV5-1
CASSLTAEQFF,TGTGCCAGCAGTTTGACAGCCGAGCAGTTCTTC,-,TRBJ2-1,-,TRBV28
CASRSGTGPDTQYF,TGTGCCAGTAGGTCCGGGACAGGGCCAGATACGCAGTATTTT,TRBD1,TRBJ2-3,-,TRBV19
CASSDPGLAGGGEQFF,TGTGCCAGCAGTGACCCCGGACTAGCGGGGGGGGGTGAGCAGTTCTTC,TRBD2,TRBJ2-1,-,TRBV9
CASSLAGTGSNQPQHF,TGTGCCAGCAGTTTAGCCGGGACAGGGTCCAATCAGCCCCAGCATTTT,TRBD1,TRBJ1-5,-,TRBV27
CASSSFGTSEDTQYF,TGTGCCAGCAGCTCGTTCGGGACTAGCGAGGATACGCAGTATTTT,TRBD2,TRBJ2-3,once,TRBV28
CASSYSLLTFGGELFF,TGTGCCAGCAGTTACTCCCTTTTAACATTCGGGGGGGAGCTGTTTTTT,-,TRBJ2-2,-,TRBV6-6
CASSSNRAYEQYF,TGTGCCAGCAGTTCGAACAGGGCCTACGAGCAGTACTTC,-,TRBJ2-7,few,TRBV27
CASSEQTGELFF,TGCGCCAGCAGTGAGCAGACCGGGGAGCTGTTTTTT,-,TRBJ2-2,-,TRBV10-1
CASSLGDTNYGYTF,TGCGCCAGCAGCTTGGGGGACACTAACTATGGCTACACCTTC,-,TRBJ1-2,-,TRBV5-1
CASSTDWSRNTEAFF,TGCGCCAGCAGCACCGACTGGTCCCGGAACACTGAAGCTTTCTTT,-,TRBJ1-1,-,TRBV5-1
CASSMSQGAKNIQYF,TGTGCCAGCAGCATGTCGCAGGGAGCCAAAAACATTCAGTACTTC,-,TRBJ2-4,-,TRBV7-9
CASSGVNYGYTF,TGTGCCAGCAGCGGCGTGAACTATGGCTACACCTTC,-,TRBJ1-2,-,TRBV9
CASSSTVYNEQFF,TGTGCCAGCAGTTCGACTGTTTACAATGAGCAGTTCTTC,-,TRBJ2-1,-,TRBV6-5
CASSPLAPEQYF,TGTGCCAGCAGCCCACTAGCTCCCGAGCAGTACTTC,-,TRBJ2-7,-,TRBV7-9
CASSQHRDRGTGELFF,TGTGCCAGCAGCCAACACCGGGACAGGGGCACCGGGGAGCTGTTTTTT,TRBD1,TRBJ2-2,-,TRBV7-3
CASSFWESNYGYTF,TGTGCCAGCAGTTTCTGGGAGAGTAACTATGGCTACACCTTC,-,TRBJ1-2,-,TRBV5-5
CASSIGTVYEQYF,TGTGCCAGTAGTATCGGGACAGTCTACGAGCAGTACTTC,TRBD1,TRBJ2-7,-,TRBV19
CASSRDRRLTEAFF,TGTGCCAGCTCCAGGGACAGGAGACTCACTGAAGCTTTCTTT,TRBD1,TRBJ1-1,-,TRBV28
CASSFGEGQTYEQYF,TGTGCTAGCAGCTTTGGCGAAGGACAAACCTACGAGCAGTACTTC,-,TRBJ2-7,-,TRBV7-7
CASSERIAGGGNQETQYF,TGCGCCAGCAGTGAGAGAATAGCGGGAGGGGGTAATCAAGAGACCCAGTACTTC,TRBD2,TRBJ2-5,-,TRBV10-2
CASSPYASGPSQETQYF,TGTGCCAGCAGTCCATATGCTAGCGGGCCGAGCCAAGAGACCCAGTACTTC,TRBD2,TRBJ2-5,-,TRBV27
CASKPQAGGPGELFF,TGTGCCAGTAAACCCCAAGCGGGGGGGCCCGGGGAGCTGTTTTTT,TRBD2,TRBJ2-2,-,TRBV19
CASSTHRQGPNTEAFF,TGTGCCAGCAGTACCCATCGACAGGGGCCGAACACTGAAGCTTTCTTT,TRBD1,TRBJ1-1,-,TRBV28
CASSFRDSYPYEQYF,TGTGCCAGCAGCTTCCGGGACTCATATCCCTACGAGCAGTACTTC,-,TRBJ2-7,-,TRBV5-8
CASSSGLAGGKQFF,TGTGCCAGCAGTTCCGGACTAGCGGGGGGGAAGCAGTTCTTC,TRBD2,TRBJ2-1,-,TRBV27
CASSLTDTGELFF,TGTGCCAGTAGTTTGACTGACACCGGGGAGCTGTTTTTT,-,TRBJ2-2,-,TRBV19
CASSLVGETQYF,TGTGCCAGCAGCTTGGTTGGCGAGACCCAGTACTTC,-,TRBJ2-5,once,TRBV5-4
CASSMASGGDSYNEQFF,TGTGCCAGTAGTATGGCTAGCGGGGGGGACTCCTACAATGAGCAGTTCTTC,TRBD2,TRBJ2-1,-,TRBV19
CASSPDRGQIDTQYF,TGTGCCAGCAGCCCGGACAGGGGGCAAATAGATACGCAGTATTTT,TRBD1,TRBJ2-3,-,TRBV4-2
CAWSQGSNEQFF,TGTGCCTGGAGTCAGGGGAGCAATGAGCAGTTCTTC,-,TRBJ2-1,-,TRBV30
CASSQGTSGSYEQFF,TGCGCCAGCAGCCAAGGGACTAGCGGGAGCTATGAGCAGTTCTTC,TRBD2,TRBJ2-1,-,TRBV4-1
CASSPGGQAKNIQYF,TGTGCCAGCTCACCGGGAGGTCAAGCCAAAAACATTCAGTACTTC,-,TRBJ2-4,-,TRBV18
CASSLLGKYLNQPQHF,TGTGCCAGCAGCTTGTTGGGCAAATACTTAAATCAGCCCCAGCATTTT,-,TRBJ1-5,-,TRBV11-2
CASSDHSYNEQFF,TGCGCCAGCAGTGATCACTCCTACAATGAGCAGTTCTTC,-,TRBJ2-1,-,TRBV10-2
CASSPSASSYEQYF,TGTGCCAGCAGCCCCAGCGCGAGCTCCTACGAGCAGTACTTC,-,TRBJ2-7,-,TRBV7-9
CASSLTRRGVGETQYF,TGTGCCAGCAGCTTAACAAGGCGCGGGGTTGGGGAGACCCAGTACTTC,-,TRBJ2-5,-,TRBV7-3
CASSMVSGRYSNQPQHF,TGTGCCAGTAGTATGGTGAGCGGCAGGTATAGCAATCAGCCCCAGCATTTT,-,TRBJ1-5,-,TRBV19
CASSISGYNEQFF,TGTGCCAGCAGTATTAGCGGTTACAATGAGCAGTTCTTC,-,TRBJ2-1,-,TRBV6-4
CASSFGGGEQYF,TGTGCCAGCAGTTTCGGAGGGGGCGAGCAGTACTTC,-,TRBJ2-7,-,TRBV28
CSARFTNTEAFF,TGCAGCGCCAGATTCACGAACACTGAAGCTTTCTTT,-,TRBJ1-1,-,TRBV29-1
CARSSSGEETQYF,TGTGCCAGAAGCTCCTCTGGAGAAGAGACCCAGTACTTC,-,TRBJ2-5,-,TRBV7-5
CASSEWLASSYEQYF,TGTGCCAGCAGTGAATGGCTAGCGAGCTCCTACGAGCAGTACTTC,-,TRBJ2-7,few,TRBV6-1
CASRSGLGGDTQYF,TGTGCCAGCAGGTCGGGTCTAGGTGGAGATACGCAGTATTTT,-,TRBJ2-3,-,TRBV5-6
CASSLDLGTDTQYF,TGTGCCAGCAGCTTGGATCTTGGCACAGATACGCAGTATTTT,-,TRBJ2-3,-,TRBV5-5
CSVEDGGVHYGYTF,TGCAGCGTTGAAGATGGGGGGGTTCACTATGGCTACACCTTC,-,TRBJ1-2,-,TRBV29-1
CASSLELGNTGELFF,TGCGCCAGCAGCTTGGAACTAGGGAACACCGGGGAGCTGTTTTTT,-,TRBJ2-2,-,TRBV5-1
CASRIAGFLETQYF,TGTGCCAGCAGGATAGCGGGGTTCCTGGAGACCCAGTACTTC,TRBD2,TRBJ2-5,-,TRBV6-1